This T cell receptor (beta chain) was recovered during a study of tumor-infiltrating lymphocytes in primary liver carcinoma. About the study: These patients were men and women whose ages were 30 to 69 years. Spanning 4.2 to 10 cm, the tumors were T1-T3 N0M0.

Worth noting for this clonotype: Antigen specificity is unknown. The junction does not match germline at one end; this may be a read error.

General study results and limits: Lower overlap was observed for tumor-adjacent and tumor-blood pairs relative to tumor region pairs.

Starting from around 510 ng of total RNA, TCR beta cDNA was produced with a primer in the constant region. ARM-PCR, slightly modified, supplied the TCR beta libraries through three nested multiplex PCR rounds. Both of the initial two PCR rounds ran for around 9 cycles and employed TRBV1-TRBV30 forward primers alongside a C-beta reverse primer. TCRdb reprocessed the multiplex PCR reads via MiXCR and lists one record per CDR3 protein. In the table there are almost 55,000 distinct CDR3 sequences, about 80% of which are singletons. In germline, CDR1 is SGHVS, CDR2 FQNEAQ. The CDR3 is 17 amino acids. From 20-30 mg of unsorted bulk tissue, DNA and RNA were co-extracted together. Patients showed chronic HBV infection and an absence of prior treatment.

This TCR was recovered from a man between 35 and 55 years old with primary liver carcinoma and hepatitis B virus infection. Input material: liver tumor tissue from sampling region 2. Noted subset: tumor region T2, inferior pole. This chain uses TRBV7-8 with TRBJ2-3; possibly TRBD2 for D (5 bases). CDR3 DNA: TGTGCCAGCAGCTTAGATACAAGTGGAGCTAGCACAGATATGCAGTATTTT. Amino acid sequence: CASSLDTSGASTDMQYF.